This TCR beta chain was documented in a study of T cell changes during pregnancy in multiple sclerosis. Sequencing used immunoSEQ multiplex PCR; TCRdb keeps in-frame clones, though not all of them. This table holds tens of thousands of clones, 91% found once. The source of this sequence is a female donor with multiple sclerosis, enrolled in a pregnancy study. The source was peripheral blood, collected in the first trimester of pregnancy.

This CDR3 reads CASSPGGLYNEQFF. CDR3 nucleotides: TGTGCCAGCAGTCCAGGGGGCTTATACAATGAGCAGTTCTTC. The chain carries TRBV11-3 and TRBJ2-1, with 8 bases aligning to TRBD1. The CDR3 is made up of 14 amino acids. Losses at the gene ends were 6 bases for V and 4 bases for J; bases not matched to a gene: 5. CDR1 and CDR2 from the germline V gene are SGHNT and YENEEA.